This TCR beta chain emerged from a study of radiotherapy plus CTLA-4 blockade in lung cancer. About the study: Objective responses occurred in around 20% of patients; around 30% had disease control. Study-level points and caveats: The authors reported that early blood T cell clone dynamics, with interferon-beta, best predicted response. Subsequent to radiotherapy plus ipilimumab, tumor-derived TCR clones underwent expansion in blood.

Note on this clone: Its cognate antigen is unknown.

Clones were sequenced by immunoSEQ multiplex PCR, and TCRdb holds only the in-frame ones, with some missing. This table holds about 46,000 clones, roughly 77% found once. The V gene's germline CDR1 is LNHDA and CDR2 SQIVND (reference sequence). The CDR3 spans 13 residues. V was trimmed by 6 bases and J by 3 bases, leaving 12 bases between them. Those patients who had chemo-refractory metastatic non-small-cell lung cancer were given focal radiation along with CTLA-4 blockade through ipilimumab. This receptor was identified in a human donor with non-small cell lung cancer who had a complete response to radiotherapy plus ipilimumab. The chain carries TRBV19 and TRBJ2-7; maybe TRBD1 (6 bases). The starting material was peripheral blood, obtained from a patient treated with radiotherapy plus ipilimumab. The CDR3 sequence: CASSRVGGYEQYF. The CDR3 DNA is TGTGCCAGTAGCCGCGTAGGGGGCTACGAGCAGTACTTC. The variable domain in full, with the rest retrieved from reference TRBV19 and TRBJ2-7, is DGGITQSPKYLFRKEGQNVTLSCEQNLNHDAMYWYRQDPGQGLRLIYYSQIVNDFQKGDIAEGYSVSREKKESFPLTVTSAQKNPTAFYLCASSRVGGYEQYFGPGTRLTVT.